This T cell receptor beta chain was recovered during a study of blood T cell repertoires in COVID-19 (dated by TCRdb to the early 2020s). For context, the study as a whole: Samples covering the acute and convalescent phases of COVID-19 were provided by collaborators in the United States, Italy and Spain. The repertoires were made available in a free public database intended to serve as a resource for research on the immune response to SARS-CoV-2. HLA class I and class II types, where available, came from metadata supplied by the sample provider rather than from assay-based typing. A de-identified subject ID, COVID-19 status, age in years and sex were almost always included in the sample metadata. The material from the prospective study consisted of cDNA or gDNA derived from T cells, B-cell-depleted T cells, or PBMCs. The dataset comprised deeply sampled blood TCRbeta repertoires from subjects exposed to, actively infected with, or recovered from COVID-19. The samples were drawn from two sources: the first 160 participants of the ongoing ImmuneRACE study, and fewer than 1,500 subjects contributed by 6 global collaborators.

TCRbeta CDR3 regions were amplified from genomic DNA by means of the immunoSEQ Assay, a bias-controlled multiplex PCR. In the authors' own workflow: Nucleated cell counts per sample were estimated from amplification of reference gene primers within the assay. To quantify the absolute abundance of each unique TCRbeta CDR3 rearrangement, sequence reads were collapsed and filtered. For each sample, productive Simpson clonality was calculated as the square root of Simpson's diversity index over productive rearrangements. Held by TCRdb, this immuneACCESS table contains in-frame sequences only and omits some clones. Under half of the omission traces to an unresolved V gene where checked; the cause of the rest is unknown. Clonal size and the V and J genes are those of that table, whereas D and trimming came from the DNA. The sample table lists about 120,000 clones, about 90% of them with a count of one. 3.8% of the sample is held by the ten biggest clonotypes.

Note on this clone: The antigen it recognizes is unknown. No base quality information exists; no much larger clone differs at one position.

At one collaborating source in Seattle, patients were enrolled during active infection and were followed longitudinally through the course of disease. The collaborating institutions used their own protocols to collect whole blood in K2EDTA tubes. For TCRbeta analysis, collaborators shipped samples as frozen whole blood, isolated PBMCs, or DNA extracted from either of those sample types. Study-wide findings and limitations: The quantity of clinical and demographic metadata differed by source and by participant and was supplied without curation.

The CDR3 runs 17 residues from the cysteine to the phenylalanine. The sequence is cut down to CDR3 DNA, 51 bases in frame from base 1. In the germline V gene, CDR1 corresponds to MGHDK and CDR2 to SYGVNS. Trimming accounts for 0 bases at V and 5 bases at J, while the number of junction bases matched to no gene is 9. Material for sequencing was peripheral blood. The sequence derives from a woman aged 60-70 years with COVID-19, enrolled during active disease. This chain joins TRBV25-1 to TRBJ1-1; TRBD1 matches 10 bases in the middle. The nucleotide sequence reads as follows: TGTGCCAGCAGTGAATACAAACCGGGACAGGGGCATACTGAAGCTTTCTTT. Its amino acids are CASSEYKPGQGHTEAFF.